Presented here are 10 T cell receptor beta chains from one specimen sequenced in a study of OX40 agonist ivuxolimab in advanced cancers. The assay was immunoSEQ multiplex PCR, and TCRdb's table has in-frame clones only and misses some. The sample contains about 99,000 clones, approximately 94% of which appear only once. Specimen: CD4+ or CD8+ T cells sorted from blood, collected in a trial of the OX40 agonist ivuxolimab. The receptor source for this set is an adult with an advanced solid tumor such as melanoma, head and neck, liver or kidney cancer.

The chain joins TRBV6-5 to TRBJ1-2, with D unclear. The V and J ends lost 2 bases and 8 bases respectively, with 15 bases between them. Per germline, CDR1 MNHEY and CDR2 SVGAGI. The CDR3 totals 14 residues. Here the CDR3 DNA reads TGTGCCAGCAGTTACGCCGGACGGAGTGAGGGCTACACCTTC. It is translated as CASSYAGRSEGYTF.

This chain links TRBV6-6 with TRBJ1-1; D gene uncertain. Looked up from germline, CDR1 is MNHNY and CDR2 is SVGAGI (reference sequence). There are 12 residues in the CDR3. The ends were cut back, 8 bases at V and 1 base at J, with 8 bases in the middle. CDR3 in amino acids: CASHGPNTEAFF. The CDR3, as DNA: TGTGCCAGCCACGGCCCGAACACTGAAGCTTTCTTT.

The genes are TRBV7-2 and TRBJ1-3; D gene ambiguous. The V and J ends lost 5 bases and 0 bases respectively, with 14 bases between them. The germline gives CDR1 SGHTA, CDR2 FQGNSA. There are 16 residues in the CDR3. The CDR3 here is CASSLAQTFSGNTIYF. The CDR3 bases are TGTGCCAGCAGCCTTGCACAGACTTTCTCTGGAAACACCATATATTTT.

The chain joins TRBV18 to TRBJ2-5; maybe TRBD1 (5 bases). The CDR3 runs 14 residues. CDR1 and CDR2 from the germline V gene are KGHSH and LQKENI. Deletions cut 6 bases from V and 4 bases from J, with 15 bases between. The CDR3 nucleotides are TGTGCCAGCTCCCTCTGGGGCTCCAGAGAGACCCAGTACTTC. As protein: CASSLWGSRETQYF.

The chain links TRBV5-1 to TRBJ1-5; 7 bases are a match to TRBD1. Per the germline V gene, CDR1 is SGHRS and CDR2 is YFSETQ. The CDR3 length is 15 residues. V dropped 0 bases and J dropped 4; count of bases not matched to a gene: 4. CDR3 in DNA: TGCGCCAGCAGCTTGGCGGGACAGTTTAATCAGCCCCAGCATTTT. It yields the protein CASSLAGQFNQPQHF.

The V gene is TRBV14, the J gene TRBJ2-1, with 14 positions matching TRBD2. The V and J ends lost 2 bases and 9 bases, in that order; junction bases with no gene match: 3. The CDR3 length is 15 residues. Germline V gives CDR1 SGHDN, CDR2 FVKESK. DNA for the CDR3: TGTGCCAGCAGCCAAACGGGACTAGCGGGAGTTGAGCAGTTCTTC. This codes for CASSQTGLAGVEQFF.

CDR3 sequence reads: CASSRLPGGRGYEQYF. The CDR3 nucleotides read TGTGCCAGCAGCAGACTTCCCGGCGGGAGAGGCTACGAGCAGTACTTC. This rearrangement joins TRBV7-2 to TRBJ2-7, with 7 bases matching TRBD2. The CDR3 runs 16 residues. CDR1 SGHTA and CDR2 FQGNSA come from the germline V gene. The ends lost 5 bases at V and 3 bases at J; junction bases unmatched: 13.

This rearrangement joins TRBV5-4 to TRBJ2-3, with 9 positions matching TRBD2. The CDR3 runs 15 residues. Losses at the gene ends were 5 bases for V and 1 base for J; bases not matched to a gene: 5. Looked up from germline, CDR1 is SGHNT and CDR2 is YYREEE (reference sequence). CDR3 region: CASRRVAGGTDTQYF. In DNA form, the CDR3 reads TGTGCCAGCAGGAGGGTAGCGGGAGGCACAGATACGCAGTATTTT.

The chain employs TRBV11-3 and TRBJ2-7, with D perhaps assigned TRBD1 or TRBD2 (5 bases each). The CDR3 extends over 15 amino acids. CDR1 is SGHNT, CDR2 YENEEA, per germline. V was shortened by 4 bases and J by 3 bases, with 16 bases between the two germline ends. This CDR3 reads CASSSPGRGVYEQYF. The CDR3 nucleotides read TGTGCCAGCAGCTCCCCGGGACGGGGCGTCTACGAGCAGTACTTC.

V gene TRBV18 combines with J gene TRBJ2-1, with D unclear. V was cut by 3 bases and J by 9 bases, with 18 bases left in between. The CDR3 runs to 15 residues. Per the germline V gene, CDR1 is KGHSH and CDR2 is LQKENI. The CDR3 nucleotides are TGTGCCAGCTCACCGCCGGAGCTAAGGATGGTTGAGCAGTTCTTC. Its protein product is CASSPPELRMVEQFF.